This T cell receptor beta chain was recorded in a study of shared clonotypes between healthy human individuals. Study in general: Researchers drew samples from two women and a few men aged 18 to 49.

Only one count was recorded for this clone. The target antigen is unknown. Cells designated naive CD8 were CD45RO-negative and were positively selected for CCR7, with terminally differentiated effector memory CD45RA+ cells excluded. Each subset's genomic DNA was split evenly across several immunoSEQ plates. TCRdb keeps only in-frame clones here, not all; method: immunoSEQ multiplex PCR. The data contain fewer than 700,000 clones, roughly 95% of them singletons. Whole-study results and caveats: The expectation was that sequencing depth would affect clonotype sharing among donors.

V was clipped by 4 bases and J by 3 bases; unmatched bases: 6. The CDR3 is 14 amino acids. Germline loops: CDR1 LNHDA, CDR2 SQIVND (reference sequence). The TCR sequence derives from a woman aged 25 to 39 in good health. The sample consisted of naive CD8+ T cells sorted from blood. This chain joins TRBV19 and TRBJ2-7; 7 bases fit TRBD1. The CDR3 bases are TGTGCCAGTAGTACAGGGGGAAGAGGCTACGAGCAGTACTTC. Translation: CASSTGGRGYEQYF.